Listed below are T cell receptor beta chains from one sample, sequenced in a study of human T cells and chemical hapten exposure. TCRdb ran MiXCR on the 5' RACE reads and lists one entry per CDR3 protein. The profile shows some 150,000 distinct CDR3 sequences, around 4% of them singletons. These TCRs come from a female donor in good health. The CDR3 runs from the conserved cysteine through the conserved F or W. D genes are given only for firm matches. A clone size is listed for some rows: how often the clone was seen (once, few, many), or a class if it is expanded.

DNA,CDR3,J,size,V,D
TGCAGTGCTCCGCGCTGGGAGGGTAGTTCATGGACGCAGTATTTT,CSAPRWEGSSWTQYF,TRBJ2-3,few,TRBV20-1,TRBD2
TGCAGTGTCATACTACCCGGGAGGTTCTCCTATGGCTACACCTTC,CSVILPGRFSYGYTF,TRBJ1-2,many,TRBV20-1,.
TGTGCCGGATCGACAGGGTCTTTGGGCTACACCTTC,CAGSTGSLGYTF,TRBJ1-2,many,TRBV6-6,TRBD1
TGTGCCAGCAGTCCTCCCCCAGGAGGCGCAGATACGCAGTATTTT,CASSPPPGGADTQYF,TRBJ2-3,many,TRBV28,.
TGTGCCAGCGGATCGGCCCTAGGACAGGGAAACACCGGGGAGCTGTTTTTT,CASGSALGQGNTGELFF,TRBJ2-2,many,TRBV6-2/TRBV6-3,TRBD1
TGTGCCAGCAGTTACAGGGGTAATCAGCCCCAGCATTTT,CASSYRGNQPQHF,TRBJ1-5,few,TRBV6-5,.
TGTGCCAGTGACGGGACAGTATCTTATAGCAATCAGCCCCAGCATTTT,CASDGTVSYSNQPQHF,TRBJ1-5,many,TRBV19,TRBD1
TGTGCCAGCAGCACCCGGACAGCCCTCCACGCAGATACGCAGTATTTT,CASSTRTALHADTQYF,TRBJ2-3,many,TRBV5-6,.
TGCAGTGCTAGAGTTGGCGCAGGGGGTGCGGGAGATACGCAGTATTTT,CSARVGAGGAGDTQYF,TRBJ2-3,many,TRBV20-1,TRBD1
TGCAGTGCTAGAGATCTTTCAGGGGGGTCTACCTATAATTCACCCCTCCACTTT,CSARDLSGGSTYNSPLHF,TRBJ1-6,many,TRBV20-1,TRBD1
TGCAGCGCCACCGGAGGGACAGGGAGCAATGAGCAGTTCTTC,CSATGGTGSNEQFF,TRBJ2-1,many,TRBV29-1,TRBD1
TGTGCCAGCAGCGAGCAGGGGGCGAAGAATTCACCCCTCCACTTT,CASSEQGAKNSPLHF,TRBJ1-6,many,TRBV9,TRBD1
TGCAGTGCTAGTGGTTACGAGCAGTACTTC,CSASGYEQYF,TRBJ2-7,few,TRBV20-1,.
TGTGCCAGCAGCCAGGGTGGACAGCCCCAGCATTTT,CASSQGGQPQHF,TRBJ1-5,many,TRBV3-1,.
TGTGCCAGCAGCCCCCGGTTGAGGACAGGGAGTAATTCACCCCTCCACTTT,CASSPRLRTGSNSPLHF,TRBJ1-6,few,TRBV3-1,TRBD1
TGCAGCGTTGAAGTCGGACTAGCGGGGGGGGGAGAGCAGTACTTC,CSVEVGLAGGGEQYF,TRBJ2-7,many,TRBV29-1,TRBD2
TGTGCCACCAGTGGCCCGTCCTCCTCCCCTAGCGGGGGAAGCACAGATACGCAGTATTTT,CATSGPSSSPSGGSTDTQYF,TRBJ2-3,many,TRBV24-1,TRBD2
TGTGCCAGCAGAGCTGACAGGGCAGGGCAGCCCCAGCATTTT,CASRADRAGQPQHF,TRBJ1-5,many,TRBV7-3,TRBD1
TGTGCCAGCAGCCCGGGGGGACAGGGGGTAGCTTTCTTT,CASSPGGQGVAFF,TRBJ1-1,few,TRBV7-2,TRBD1
TGTGCCACCCTCTCCGACGCCGATGAGCAGTTCTTC,CATLSDADEQFF,TRBJ2-1,many,TRBV24-1,.
TGCGCCAGTAGACTGGAGAACTATGGCTACACCTTC,CASRLENYGYTF,TRBJ1-2,many,TRBV5-1,.
TGTGCCAGCAACTTCGAGGGGGGATTCGATAATGAGCAGTTCTTC,CASNFEGGFDNEQFF,TRBJ2-1,few,TRBV7-8,.
TGTGCCACCAGTGATTTCTCCTCACGGCGTTGGGATACGCAGTATTTT,CATSDFSSRRWDTQYF,TRBJ2-3,many,TRBV24-1,.
TGCAGTGCTGACAGACTACGAACGCAGTATTTT,CSADRLRTQYF,TRBJ2-3,many,TRBV20-1,.
TGTGCCAGCAGTTTTCTCCGCCCAGCGGGGGGAGGTAATGAGCAGTTCTTC,CASSFLRPAGGGNEQFF,TRBJ2-1,many,TRBV28,TRBD2
TGTGCCAGCAGCCGCGGGCCAAGGGCTGGGGCCAACGTCCTGACTTTC,CASSRGPRAGANVLTF,TRBJ2-6,once,TRBV7-3,.
TGTGCCAGCAGCTTGGAGCGGGGGAGTCTGAATGAGCAGTTCTTC,CASSLERGSLNEQFF,TRBJ2-1,many,TRBV7-9,TRBD2
TGTGCCAGCAGCTCGGGGGGCAGACAGACCCAGTACTTC,CASSSGGRQTQYF,TRBJ2-5,many,TRBV7-9,.
TGTGCCAGCAGCAATAGCTCAAGCTCCTACGAGCAGTACTTC,CASSNSSSSYEQYF,TRBJ2-7,few,TRBV4-2,.
TGTGCCACCAGTGACCGGGGGGGCGGGGATAGAAACATTCAGTACTTC,CATSDRGGGDRNIQYF,TRBJ2-4,.,TRBV24-1,TRBD2
TGTGCCAGCAGCCCCCGGACAGGGCTGGGCTACACCTTC,CASSPRTGLGYTF,TRBJ1-2,many,TRBV2,TRBD1
TGTGCCAGCAGCGTCGGGGGAACCACAGATACGCAGTATTTT,CASSVGGTTDTQYF,TRBJ2-3,many,TRBV7-3,.
TGTGCCAGCAGTTACGTGAAGGTGGCAGGGGGCTCCCCATTGGCTTTCTTT,CASSYVKVAGGSPLAFF,TRBJ1-1,many,TRBV6-5,TRBD1
TGTGCCAGCAGCTACCAAGCCGGGACAGGGGGCAGGGACACCATATATTTT,CASSYQAGTGGRDTIYF,TRBJ1-3,many,TRBV6-5,TRBD1
TGCAGTGCTAGAGATGGGTCGGGCCTTGAAGCTTTCTTT,CSARDGSGLEAFF,TRBJ1-1,many,TRBV20-1,.
TGCAGTGCTAGAGGGACAGGGAGCTACGAGCAGTACTTC,CSARGTGSYEQYF,TRBJ2-7,.,TRBV20-1,TRBD1
TGTGCCATCAGTGAATCCCTAGCGGGGGAGGTCAGGGCCCAGTACTTC,CAISESLAGEVRAQYF,TRBJ2-5,many,TRBV10-3,TRBD2
TGTGCCAGCTCGGCGGAAAGCGGGGGCCCAGATACGCAGTATTTT,CASSAESGGPDTQYF,TRBJ2-3,many,TRBV6-4,TRBD2
TGTGCCAGCAGTTATTTGGGAGAAGGCTACACCTTC,CASSYLGEGYTF,TRBJ1-2,many,TRBV28,.
TGTGCCAGCAGTACAGGGGTAGATTCACCCCTCCACTTT,CASSTGVDSPLHF,TRBJ1-6,many,TRBV6-6,TRBD1